The T cell receptor beta chain described here comes from a study of T cell responses to AZD1222 COVID-19 vaccine (dated by TCRdb to about 2021). In the study overall: TCR sequencing covered 233 trial participants: nearly 210 given two doses of AZD1222 and 26 given two doses of MenACWY control vaccine. Trial participants were enrolled into age subgroups of 18-55, 56-69 and 70-plus years, which contained about 150, 27 and 61 TCR-sequenced participants, respectively.

This clone has a single count. Its antigen remains unidentified. No much larger clone is present one base from it, and per-base qualities are unavailable. Points the paper makes about the study in general: Vaccine-associated CD4 TCRs spanned the whole spike protein, with dominant responses in regions 160-218 and 743-854. The 56-69-year group was small, and its depth increase did not reach significance, likely because of low power. After two AZD1222 doses, spike-specific TCR breadth and depth were significantly higher than at day 0 and than in MenACWY recipients. Only five to seven AZD1222 recipients were SARS-CoV-2 seropositive at baseline, limiting conclusions about previously exposed vaccinees. Nearly half of unique spike-specific TCRs reportedly recognized epitopes outside regions mutated in the B.1.351 and B.1.1.7 variants. No day 14 peak-response samples were available, so repertoires were characterized only after the peak T cell response. Most participants were white British and females outnumbered males, and the authors suggested that clonal diversity may have been underestimated.

The CDR3 regions of human TCRbeta chains were analyzed by immunosequencing. Regarding the original processing steps: TCRs in the repertoires were compared against a reference library of SARS-CoV-2-specific TCRs that had been generated with the MIRA antigen-specificity platform. Breadth was defined as the fraction of unique TCRs that were SARS-CoV-2-associated. Depth was defined as the fraction of total T cells that were SARS-CoV-2-associated. Using the MIRA data, each spike-specific TCR was mapped to the spike region that the TCR reacts to and placed in a CD4 or CD8 class. Log10-transformed breadth and depth values were compared by one-way ANOVA with Sidak's multiple comparisons tests. The source is immuneACCESS, and TCRdb retained only in-frame sequences with V and J called. Part of the clones is not carried over; for the studies checked, unresolved V genes explain less than half of this, and the remainder is unexplained. V, J and clone size reflect that table, while D and trimming were determined from the DNA. This sample is represented by approximately 49,000 clones; approximately 80% of them were singletons. The top ten constitute around 20% of the sample.

The time point label, read with the paper, signifies: baseline before first vaccination. This specimen's treatment or condition label, per the study, means: meningococcal conjugate vaccine given as trial control. The vaccinee samples were drawn from two UK trials, COV001 and COV002, one of which was a single-blind randomized controlled phase 2/3 trial testing AZD1222 (ChAdOx1 nCoV-19) in healthy adults. Trial participant PBMC samples were collected at day 0 and day 28 after the second dose for TCRbeta chain sequencing. From the cysteine through the phenylalanine, the CDR3 covers 14 amino acids. Of all the DNA, just the CDR3 is kept, 42 bases in frame from base 1. From a lookup of the germline V gene (reference sequence), CDR1 and CDR2 are LGHDT and YNNKEL. V is reduced by 1 base and J by 6 bases, leaving a spacing of 13 bases between them.

The sequence derives from an adult in good health. This specimen consisted of peripheral blood, obtained on day 0 of MenACWY control vaccination. The V and J genes are TRBV3-1 (or the pseudogene TRBV3-2) and TRBJ2-7; 6 matching bases give a weak D call of TRBD2. The DNA sequence reads TGTGCCAGCAGCCAAGCCCCACCGGGAGCCGAGCAGTACTTC. This is translated as CASSQAPPGAEQYF.